This is a list of T cell receptor beta chains from one sample in a study of blood T cell repertoires in COVID-19. Libraries were prepared by immunoSEQ multiplex PCR; TCRdb keeps only in-frame clonotypes and omits some of them. In the table there are 350,000 to 450,000 clones, around nine tenths of which are singletons. Sequenced material: peripheral blood. Receptors originate from a human donor in a cohort sampled during active COVID-19. The conserved cysteine and the conserved F or W are not part of the CDR3 here.

CDR3,V
ASSPLILAYEQF,TRBV18
ASSHRQGSEQY,TRBV11-1
ASSEDRGQAADTQY,TRBV19
ASSQGWSQPQH,TRBV5-6
ASSYSGSAAGNTIY,TRBV6-5
ASSPGRAAEAF,TRBV14
ASSLVGGPETQY,TRBV11-2
ASSWTSGGAQETQY,TRBV7-2
ASSQEWRGPSGYT,TRBV14
ASSLARTSGGAREQF,TRBV5-4
ASSDGQGTFTDTQY,TRBV25-1
ASSTSRARANEKLF,TRBV7-8
ASSLGGNRDQPQH,TRBV11-2
ASSLGGRDRVN,TRBV28
ASSPRDRPPYGYT,TRBV9
ASSLGGGLQETQY,TRBV7-3
ASSSRVTGSTDTQY,TRBV9
ASSLPSGGPI,TRBV5-5
ASSYGGAGQPQH,TRBV6-6
ALMRGMGLTGELF,TRBV30
ASSPRGGARQPQH,TRBV5-6
AWAAGTGRYDEQF,TRBV30
ASSSPGSAMNTEAF,TRBV6-5
ASSLRQTSGNTIY,TRBV7-2
ASSGVAASTDTQY,TRBV6-2/TRBV6-3
ASSSQGTTNEKLF,TRBV19
ASSAESQGDTGELF,TRBV2
ASSFQGGSYNEQF,TRBV11-3
ASKLGTANTGELF,TRBV6-6
ASSYDIPNNYGYT,TRBV5-1
ASSAGTGRWEQY,TRBV27
ASSEQGADLGGYT,TRBV6-1
ASSEIPTLEKLF,TRBV6-1
ASSLGLVAYEQY,TRBV5-6
ATSRAGQGTDTQY,TRBV15
ASTVNSNQPQH,TRBV19